These 7 T cell receptor beta chains were sequenced from one sample in a study of T cell responses to AZD1222 COVID-19 vaccine. Assay used: immunoSEQ multiplex PCR; TCRdb lists only in-frame clones, some missing. The sample comprises more than 150,000 clones, around 90% of which are singletons, and about 1.9% rests with the top ten. The sequenced sample was peripheral blood, obtained 28 days after the second AZD1222 dose. The receptor set was obtained from an adult who received the AZD1222 COVID-19 vaccine.

This rearrangement joins TRBV6-6 to TRBJ1-1; D might be TRBD1 (5 bases). The CDR3 is 14 residues long. Germline loops: CDR1 MNHNY, CDR2 SVGAGI (reference sequence). V lost 5 bases to trimming and J lost 3 bases, with 13 bases between them. The CDR3 bases are TGTGCCAGCAGTCAAAATACGGGGCACACTGAAGCTTTCTTT. It specifies CASSQNTGHTEAFF.

The V gene is TRBV5-6, the J gene TRBJ1-2; no reliable D call. The CDR3 contains 11 residues. The germline CDR1 and CDR2 sequences are SGHDT and YYEEEE. Deletions cut 2 bases from V and 8 bases from J, with 7 bases between. The CDR3 spells CASSFSMGYTF. CDR3 sequence (DNA): TGTGCCAGCAGCTTCTCCATGGGCTACACCTTC.

This clone was found a few times. The chain recombines TRBV4-1 with TRBJ2-1; D ambiguous. Germline-derived CDR1 and CDR2 are MGHRA and YSYEKL. Deletions cut 2 bases from V and 9 bases from J, with 11 bases between. The length of the CDR3 is 13 residues. Written as DNA, the CDR3 is TGCGCCAGCAGCCAATATTTGTTAGGTGAGCAGTTCTTC. Translating gives CASSQYLLGEQFF.

The rearrangement links TRBV27 to TRBJ2-2; 8 nucleotides agree with TRBD1. The CDR3 totals 17 residues. Germline assignment: CDR1 MNHEY and CDR2 SMNVEV (reference sequence). V was clipped by 6 bases and J by 4 bases; unmatched bases: 13. CDR3 nucleotides: TGTGCCAGCAGCTTTCTCAGGGGGCAAGCTTCCACCGGGGAGCTGTTTTTT. It translates to CASSFLRGQASTGELFF.

This clone was observed a single time. This chain links TRBV28 with TRBJ2-7; the D call may be TRBD1 or TRBD2 (6 bases each). Per germline, CDR1 MDHEN and CDR2 SYDVKM. This CDR3 is 16 amino acids long. Trimming removed 7 bases from V and 0 bases from J, with 19 bases in between. CDR3 amino acids: CASTPNGGPGSYEQYF. Here the CDR3 DNA reads TGTGCCAGCACCCCGAATGGGGGGCCGGGCTCCTACGAGCAGTACTTC. Supplemented by reference TRBV28 and TRBJ2-7, the full variable domain reads DVKVTQSSRYLVKRTGEKVFLECVQDMDHENMFWYRQDPGLGLRLIYFSYDVKMKEKGDIPEGYSVSREKKERFSLILESASTNQTSMYLCASTPNGGPGSYEQYFGPGTRLTVT.

The chain recombines TRBV18 with TRBJ2-1; D uncertain. The germline V gene has CDR1 KGHSH and CDR2 LQKENI. This CDR3 is built from 12 residues. The ends were cut back, 2 bases at V and 7 bases at J, with 6 bases in the middle. CDR3 sequence (DNA): TGTGCCAGCTCACCAGGTTGGAATGAGCAGTTCTTC. Its translation: CASSPGWNEQFF.

Of note for this clone: A junction end diverges from the germline sequence, so it may reflect a read error. The V gene is TRBV28, the J gene TRBJ1-5, with 8 nucleotides matching TRBD1. The CDR3 is 14 amino acids. The germline V gene has CDR1 MDHEN and CDR2 SYDVKM. The DNA of the CDR3 is TGTGCCAGCAGCTCGGGACAGGATTCGAGAAAAGCTCGCTTT. Protein: CASSSGQDSRKARF.